The clone carrying this T cell receptor (beta chain) has more than one count but fewer than ten. Antigen unknown. This sample was taken from a study of identical twins. Findings of the study overall: It was cross-sectional statistical analysis, not following the same donors, that the conclusions relied on. The more abundant beta clonotypes in cord blood had fewer insertions, and memory repertoires did not show this.

TCRdb processed the 5' RACE reads anew with MiXCR; each CDR3 protein has one entry. The sample records about 570,000 distinct CDR3 sequences, more than 9% being singletons. Germline CDR1 reads LGHDT; CDR2 reads YNNKEL (reference sequence). This CDR3 spans 15 amino acids. V lost 6 bases to trimming and J lost 4 bases; unmatched junction nucleotides: 10. Separately, the same data were catalogued under a study of yellow fever vaccine responses in identical twins. That report adds: Twins reportedly showed a vaccine T cell response that seemed partly convergent and partly personalized.

This receptor was taken from a young woman in good health. The sequenced material came from PBMCs. The chain links TRBV3-1 to TRBJ1-1, with TRBD1 matching over 8 bases. CDR3 DNA sequence: TGTGCCAGCAGTCCGGACAGGGAGGTCGTCACTGAAGCTTTCTTT. Translation: CASSPDREVVTEAFF.